This is a list of T cell receptor beta chains from one sample in a study of blood T cell repertoires in COVID-19. Libraries were prepared by immunoSEQ multiplex PCR; TCRdb keeps only in-frame clonotypes and omits some of them. The repertoire consists of 90,000 to 120,000 clones, with about 86% occurring once and the leading ten covering approximately 2.6%. Sequenced: PBMCs or T cells enriched from blood (not recorded which). The receptors shown here come from a woman between 45 and 60 years old who had recovered from COVID-19. Both conserved end residues are trimmed from each CDR3. The D gene is left open where the match is weak.

v_gene,d_gene,j_gene,CDR3aa
TRBV28,TRBD1,TRBJ1-1,ASNIGQGYTEAF
TRBV18,TRBD2,TRBJ2-7,ASSPGTSGSGEQY
TRBV4-2,TRBD2,TRBJ2-1,ASSQGLAGRSGNEQF
TRBV6-1,.,TRBJ2-1,ASSEGQRVHQQF
TRBV7-9,TRBD1,TRBJ1-4,ASSPGQINEKLF
TRBV11-2,.,TRBJ1-5,ASSSTGNGQPQH
TRBV1,.,TRBJ1-5,TSSQGGREGLMKQPQH
TRBV10-1,.,TRBJ2-2,ASSESQNTGELF
TRBV3-1/TRBV3-2,.,TRBJ1-1,ASSLGQRNTEAF
TRBV28,.,TRBJ1-1,ASSYPGQTEAF
TRBV6-5,TRBD1,TRBJ2-5,ASSYPTGLGETQY
TRBV27,.,TRBJ1-4,ASSKQPGGSNEKLF
TRBV27,.,TRBJ1-5,ASSAQGWGNQPQH
TRBV14,.,TRBJ1-2,ASSQDRWGRNYGYT
TRBV2,TRBD2,TRBJ2-7,ASRSSGTSGSEQY
TRBV7-9,.,TRBJ2-5,ASSLVVTGWQETQY
TRBV19,.,TRBJ1-2,ASSIGFPSGYT